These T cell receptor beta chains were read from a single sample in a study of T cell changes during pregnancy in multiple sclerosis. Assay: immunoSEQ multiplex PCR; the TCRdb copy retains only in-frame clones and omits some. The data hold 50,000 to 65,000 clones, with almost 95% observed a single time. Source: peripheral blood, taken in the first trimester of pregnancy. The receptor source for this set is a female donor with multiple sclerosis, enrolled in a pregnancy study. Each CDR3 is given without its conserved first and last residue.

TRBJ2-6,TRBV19,ASSPGSFRSGANVLT
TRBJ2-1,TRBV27,ASSSDRILVNEQF
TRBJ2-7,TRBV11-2,ASSPYRGVGYEQY
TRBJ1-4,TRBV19,ASSPQGEEKLF
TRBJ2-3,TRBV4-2,ASSQEGRQGDTQY
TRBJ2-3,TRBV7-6,ASSLGPAGARGTDTQY
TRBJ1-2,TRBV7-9,ASRSAGTGGKDGYT
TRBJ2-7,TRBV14,ASSQQGRLDEQY
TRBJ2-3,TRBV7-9,ASSPPVRYGDTQY
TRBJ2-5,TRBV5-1,ASSLGRQGEGTQY
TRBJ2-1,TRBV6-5,ASSYRQTYNEQF
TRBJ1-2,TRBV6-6,ASSLAGQGADGYT
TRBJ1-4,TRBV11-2,ATAQGAGEKLF
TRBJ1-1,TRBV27,ASSTLQGGNTEAF
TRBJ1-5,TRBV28,ASLQGALGNQPQH
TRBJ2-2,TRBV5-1,ASTLRVETGELF
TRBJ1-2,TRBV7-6,ASSLAGQGLYGYT
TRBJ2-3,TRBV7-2,ASSVRGGGRYDTQY
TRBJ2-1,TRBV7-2,ASSPGGGEIEQF
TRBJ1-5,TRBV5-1,ASRIDSPNQPQH
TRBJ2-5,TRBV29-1,SVLGAGPPRETQY
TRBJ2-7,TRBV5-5,ASSLYRLAEQY
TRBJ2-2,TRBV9,ASSVSGTDKFSAGELF
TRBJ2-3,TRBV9,ASGLAGKLSDTQY
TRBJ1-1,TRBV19,ASSIPGNTEAF
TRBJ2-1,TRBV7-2,ASSLDLASSYNEQF
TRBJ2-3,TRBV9,ASSVGNGGAGDTQY
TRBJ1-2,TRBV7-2,ASSLATATSGYT
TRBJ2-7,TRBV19,ASSRSGPYEQY
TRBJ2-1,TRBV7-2,ASSITSHEQF
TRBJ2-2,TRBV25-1,ARGKRGRGEHRGAV
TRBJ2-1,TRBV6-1,ASSAPPWGASSYNEQF
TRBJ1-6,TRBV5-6,ASSLSGTGDNSPLH
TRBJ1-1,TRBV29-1,SGQITEAF
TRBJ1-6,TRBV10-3,AITGQGIGNSPLH
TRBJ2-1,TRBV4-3,ASSQAGVAGYEQF
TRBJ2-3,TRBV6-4,ASSGLAGGTDTQY
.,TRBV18,ASSRAGTYEQY
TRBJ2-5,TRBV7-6,ASSSRTSDETQY
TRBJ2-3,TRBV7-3,ASSLGRGATDTQY
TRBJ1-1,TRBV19,ASSERMNTEAF
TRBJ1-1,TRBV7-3,ASSLLPAGMNTEAF
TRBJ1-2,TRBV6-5,ASSYHRAEIDGYT
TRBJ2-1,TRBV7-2,ASSSSGTGTYNEQF
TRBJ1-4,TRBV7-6,ASSLDGEGDEKLF
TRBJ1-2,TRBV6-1,ASSADRANYGYT
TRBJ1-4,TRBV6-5,ASSYSQGAPVEKLF
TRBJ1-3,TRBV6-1,ASKIDRGSGNTIY
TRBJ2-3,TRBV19,ASSRTSGDPVDGTQY
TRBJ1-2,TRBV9,ASSIPKTGGDGYT
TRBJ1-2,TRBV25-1,ASSRTDLRWGGYT
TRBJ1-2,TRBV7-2,ASSLNPGRVDYGYT
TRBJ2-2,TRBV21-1,ASSIAYRGRAAGELF
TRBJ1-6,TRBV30,AWSVRLSIGTLRNSPLH
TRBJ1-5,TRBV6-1,ASSAPAGSNQPQH